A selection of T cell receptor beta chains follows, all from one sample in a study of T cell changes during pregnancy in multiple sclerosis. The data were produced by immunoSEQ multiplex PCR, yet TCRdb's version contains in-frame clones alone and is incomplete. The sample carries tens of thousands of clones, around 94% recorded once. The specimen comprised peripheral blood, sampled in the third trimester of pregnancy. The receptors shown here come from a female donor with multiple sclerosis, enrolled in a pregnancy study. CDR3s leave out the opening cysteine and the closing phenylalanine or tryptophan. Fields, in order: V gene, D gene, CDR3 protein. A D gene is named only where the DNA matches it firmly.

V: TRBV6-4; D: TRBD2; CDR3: ASSDTSGRADTQY
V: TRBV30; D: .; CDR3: AWSRDTRYEQY
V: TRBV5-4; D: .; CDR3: ASSLGGQTYEQY
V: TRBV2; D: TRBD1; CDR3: ASSPGTGADTQY
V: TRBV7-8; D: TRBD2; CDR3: ASSLARLAGGSDTDTQY
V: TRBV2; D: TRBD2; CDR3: ASSEAGVSGRYEQY
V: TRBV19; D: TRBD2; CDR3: ASSIGLAGTYEQY
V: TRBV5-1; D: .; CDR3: ASSPDAQGRGQPQH
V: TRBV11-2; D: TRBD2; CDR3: ASSLELAGATDTQY
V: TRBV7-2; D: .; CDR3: ASRTVMNTEAF
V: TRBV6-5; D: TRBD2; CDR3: ASSHLAGTGNEQF
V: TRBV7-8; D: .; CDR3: ASSSPEGGLNTEAF
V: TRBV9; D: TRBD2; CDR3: ASSVATSGGGEQF
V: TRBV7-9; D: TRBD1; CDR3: ASSSDRAFHYGYT
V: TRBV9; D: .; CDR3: ASSVERSYGYT
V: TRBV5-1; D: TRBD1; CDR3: ASSPWTGSAEAF
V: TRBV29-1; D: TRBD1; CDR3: SVPGQGLIEAF
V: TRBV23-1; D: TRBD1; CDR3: ASSTSGTAYTDTQY
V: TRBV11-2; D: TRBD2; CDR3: ASSLWLAGVRLGHNEQF
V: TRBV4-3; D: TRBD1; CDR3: ASSQSRTGSGNTIY
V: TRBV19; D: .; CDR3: ASSIMGSSNQPQH
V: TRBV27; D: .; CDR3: ASSLMGGETGELF
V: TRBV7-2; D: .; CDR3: ASSFPSQASGANVLT
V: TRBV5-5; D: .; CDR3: ASSLLADNNNEQF
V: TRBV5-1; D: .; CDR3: ASSSTRFTYQETQY
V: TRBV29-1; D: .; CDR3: SGRQTNTEAF
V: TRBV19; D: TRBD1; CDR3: ASSGDRTGDYGYT
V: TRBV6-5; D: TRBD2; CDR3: ASSLDAVSGGYEQY
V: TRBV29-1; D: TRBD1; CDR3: SVPGQGTGELF
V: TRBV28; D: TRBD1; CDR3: ASSFQIGQGADEQY
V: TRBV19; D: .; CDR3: ASSRRRLSGYT
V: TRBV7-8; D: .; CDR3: ASSTDFNNEQF
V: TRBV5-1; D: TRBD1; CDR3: ASSGTGGKETQY
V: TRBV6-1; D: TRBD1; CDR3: ASIGQGATYGYT
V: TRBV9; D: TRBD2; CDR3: ASSPLAGGGDTQY
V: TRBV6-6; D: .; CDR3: ASSRTGNQETQY
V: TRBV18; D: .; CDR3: ASSLGRLNEKLF
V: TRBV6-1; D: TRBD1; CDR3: ASSRQGTNQPQH
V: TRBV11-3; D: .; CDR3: ASSLFEQSLETQY
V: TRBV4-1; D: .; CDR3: ASSQVGVNTEAF
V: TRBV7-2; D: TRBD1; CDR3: ASSRDRGNTGELF
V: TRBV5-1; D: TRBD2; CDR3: ASSSGTSGRVSYEQY
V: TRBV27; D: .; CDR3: ASSFGWQAEAF
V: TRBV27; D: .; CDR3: ASSIYEQY
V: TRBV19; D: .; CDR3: ASAAGVSYEQY
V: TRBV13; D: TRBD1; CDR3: ASSYPTGGYTEAF
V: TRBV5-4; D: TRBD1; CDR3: ASSFGTGPDTQY
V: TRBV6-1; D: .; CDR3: ASRRTGGVYNEQF
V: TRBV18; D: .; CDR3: ASSPPYPNSDTQY
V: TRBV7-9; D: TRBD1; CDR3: ASSLRQGNTEAF